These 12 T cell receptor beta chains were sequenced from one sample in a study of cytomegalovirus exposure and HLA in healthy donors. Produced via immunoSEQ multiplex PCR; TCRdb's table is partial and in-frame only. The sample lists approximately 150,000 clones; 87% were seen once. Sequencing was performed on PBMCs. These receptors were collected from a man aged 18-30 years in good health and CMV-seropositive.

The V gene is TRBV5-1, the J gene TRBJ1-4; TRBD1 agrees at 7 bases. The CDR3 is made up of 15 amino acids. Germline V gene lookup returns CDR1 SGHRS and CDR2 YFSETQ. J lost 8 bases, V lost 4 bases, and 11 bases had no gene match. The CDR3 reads CASSPTGEPEEKLFF. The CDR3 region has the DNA TGCGCCAGCAGCCCAACAGGGGAGCCGGAGGAAAAACTGTTTTTT.

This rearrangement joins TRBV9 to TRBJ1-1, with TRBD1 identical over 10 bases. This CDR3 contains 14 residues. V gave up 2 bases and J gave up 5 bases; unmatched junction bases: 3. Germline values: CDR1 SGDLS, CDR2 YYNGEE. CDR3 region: CASSVGTGATEAFF. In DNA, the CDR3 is TGTGCCAGCAGCGTCGGGACAGGGGCGACTGAAGCTTTCTTT.

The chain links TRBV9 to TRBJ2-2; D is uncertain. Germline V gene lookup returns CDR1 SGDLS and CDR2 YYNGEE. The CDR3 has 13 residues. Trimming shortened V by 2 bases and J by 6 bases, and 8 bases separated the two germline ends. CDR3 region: CASSVPSSGELFF. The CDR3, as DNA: TGTGCCAGCAGCGTCCCCTCGTCCGGGGAGCTGTTTTTT. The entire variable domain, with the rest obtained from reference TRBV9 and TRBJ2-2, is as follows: DSGVTQTPKHLITATGQRVTLRCSPRSGDLSVYWYQQSLDQGLQFLIQYYNGEERAKGNILERFSAQQFPDLHSELNLSSLELGDSALYFCASSVPSSGELFFGEGSRLTVL.

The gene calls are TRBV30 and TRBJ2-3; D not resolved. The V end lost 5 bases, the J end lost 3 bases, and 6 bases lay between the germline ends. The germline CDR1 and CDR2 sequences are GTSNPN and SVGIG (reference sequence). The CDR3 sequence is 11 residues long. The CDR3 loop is CAWGLTDTQYF. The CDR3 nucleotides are TGTGCCTGGGGGCTAACAGATACGCAGTATTTT.

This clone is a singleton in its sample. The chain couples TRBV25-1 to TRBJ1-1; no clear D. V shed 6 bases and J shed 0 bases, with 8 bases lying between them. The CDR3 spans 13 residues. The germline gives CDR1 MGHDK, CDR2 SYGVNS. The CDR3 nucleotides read TGTGCCAGCAGCCAAGCGATGAACACTGAAGCTTTCTTT. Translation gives CASSQAMNTEAFF.

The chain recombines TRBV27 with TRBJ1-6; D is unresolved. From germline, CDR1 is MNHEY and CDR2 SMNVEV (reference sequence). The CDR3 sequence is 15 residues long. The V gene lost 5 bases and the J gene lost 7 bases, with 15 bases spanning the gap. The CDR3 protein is CASSRRRAGNSPLHF. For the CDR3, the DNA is TGTGCCAGCAGTCGTAGACGGGCGGGGAATTCACCCCTCCACTTT.

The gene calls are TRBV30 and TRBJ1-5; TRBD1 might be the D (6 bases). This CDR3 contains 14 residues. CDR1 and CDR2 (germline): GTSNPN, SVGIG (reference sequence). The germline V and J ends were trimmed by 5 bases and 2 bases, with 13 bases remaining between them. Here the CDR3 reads CAWGTNSRNQPQHF. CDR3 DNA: TGTGCCTGGGGGACAAACTCCCGCAATCAGCCCCAGCATTTT.

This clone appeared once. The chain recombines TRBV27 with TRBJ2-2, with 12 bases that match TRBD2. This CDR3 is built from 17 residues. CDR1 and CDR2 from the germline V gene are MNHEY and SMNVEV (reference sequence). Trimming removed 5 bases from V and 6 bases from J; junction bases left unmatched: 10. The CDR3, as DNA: TGTGCCAGCAGTACCGACTCCCTAGCGGGAGGGGCCGGGGAGCTGTTTTTT. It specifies CASSTDSLAGGAGELFF.

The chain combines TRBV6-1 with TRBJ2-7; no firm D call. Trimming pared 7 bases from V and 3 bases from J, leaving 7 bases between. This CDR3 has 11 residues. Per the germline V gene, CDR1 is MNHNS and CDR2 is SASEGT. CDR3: CASKIRYEQYF. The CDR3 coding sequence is TGTGCCAGCAAAATCCGCTACGAGCAGTACTTC.

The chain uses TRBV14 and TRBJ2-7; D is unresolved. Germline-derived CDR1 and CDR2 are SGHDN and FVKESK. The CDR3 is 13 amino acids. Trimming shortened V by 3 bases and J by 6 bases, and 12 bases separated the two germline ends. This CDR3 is CASSQERIGEQYF. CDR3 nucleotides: TGTGCCAGCAGCCAGGAGCGAATCGGCGAGCAGTACTTC.

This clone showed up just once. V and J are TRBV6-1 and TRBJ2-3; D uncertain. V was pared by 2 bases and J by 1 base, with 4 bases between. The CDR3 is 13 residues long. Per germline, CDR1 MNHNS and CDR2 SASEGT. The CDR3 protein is CASSEQGTDTQYF. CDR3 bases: TGTGCCAGCAGTGAACAGGGCACAGATACGCAGTATTTT.

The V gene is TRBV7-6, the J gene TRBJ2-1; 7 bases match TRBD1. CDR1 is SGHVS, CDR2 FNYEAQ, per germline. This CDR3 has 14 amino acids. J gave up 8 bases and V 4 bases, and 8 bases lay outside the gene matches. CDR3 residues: CASSSQGFHDEQFF. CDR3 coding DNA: TGTGCCAGCAGCTCACAGGGGTTTCACGATGAGCAGTTCTTC.